This T cell receptor (beta chain) was obtained from a study of Graves' ophthalmopathy and Graves' hyperthyroidism. This clonotype is medium-sized within its sample. The germline CDR1 and CDR2 sequences are SGDLS and YYNGEE. The CDR3 covers 15 residues. The trim removed 4 bases at V and 5 bases at J, leaving 6 bases unmatched. Transcripts of RNA were the source for amplifying TCR beta CDR3 regions. HTBI-primed RT-PCR formed the first round, and a multiplex PCR formed the second. Each CDR3 protein is one row after TCRdb ran MiXCR on the multiplex PCR reads. The sample records tens of thousands of distinct CDR3 sequences, roughly 46% being singletons.

V gene TRBV9 combines with J gene TRBJ1-6; 7 bases match TRBD1. The sequence was obtained from an adult woman with Graves' ophthalmopathy. Material: peripheral blood. Here the CDR3 reads CASSRRQGDNSPLHF. DNA of the CDR3: TGTGCCAGCAGCCGTAGACAGGGCGATAATTCACCCCTCCACTTT.